These 29 T cell receptor beta chains originate from one sample sequenced in a study of tumor and adjacent non-tumor tissue in lung cancer (dated by TCRdb to the late 2010s). Libraries came from multiplex PCR. Sequenced on an Illumina HiSeq 2500. TCRbeta libraries were constructed through three rounds of nested PCR with primers (Table S4) according to protocols modified from ARM-PCR. Clones were called with MiXCR by TCRdb after fastp trimmed the public reads at Q25, and only in-frame beta chains were retained. CDR3 protein duplicates are merged, each entry listing the most common genes and DNA. The sample yields tens of thousands of distinct CDR3 sequences; 60% to 65% were counted once. The ten largest clones represent around a fifth of the sample. RNA was extracted from bulk unsorted tissue and checked for quality with a NanoDrop ND-1000 and an Agilent 2100. Distant non-tumor tissue taken more than 3 cm from the tumor edge was used as the normal lung sample.

Sequenced: distant non-tumor lung tissue. These receptors were collected from a middle-aged woman with non-small cell lung cancer.

This clonotype rates as medium-sized. This sequence joins TRBV14 and TRBJ2-1, with 7 positions matching TRBD1. V was pared by 4 bases and J by 7 bases, with 16 bases of the junction left unmatched. Germline lookup yields CDR1 SGHDN and CDR2 FVKESK. The CDR3 spans 17 residues. CDR3 protein: CASSRQIRDSTKNEQFF. In DNA form, the CDR3 reads TGTGCCAGCAGCCGCCAGATCCGGGACAGCACTAAAAATGAGCAGTTCTTC.

In regard to this clonotype: The junction differs from germline at one of its ends, possibly a read error. V is TRBV5-6 and J is TRBJ2-7; D may be TRBD1 or TRBD2 (5 bases each). CDR3 length: 17 amino acids. Germline V gives CDR1 SGHDT, CDR2 YYEEEE. The CDR3 coding sequence is TGTGCCAGCAACTTACAAAATCTCGGGGCCCAATCTGTCGAGCAGTGCTTC. Translating gives CASNLQNLGAQSVEQCF.

This clonotype is medium-sized in the sample. V gene TRBV6-6 combines with J gene TRBJ1-2; TRBD1 agrees at 7 bases. This CDR3 is 16 amino acids long. V was clipped by 6 bases and J by 2 bases; unmatched bases: 12. Germline V gene data show CDR1 as MNHNY and CDR2 as SVGAGI (reference sequence). This chain's CDR3 is CASSTGQKRVNYGYTF. CDR3 bases: TGTGCCAGCAGCACGGGACAGAAGAGGGTGAACTATGGCTACACCTTC.

This rearrangement joins TRBV20-1 to TRBJ2-7; TRBD2 might be the D (5 bases). Germline CDR1 reads DFQATT; CDR2 reads SNEGSKA (reference sequence). The CDR3 sequence is 14 residues long. Trimming took 0 bases from V and 2 from J, leaving 11 bases between them. In nucleotides, the CDR3 is TGCAGTGCTAGAGATCCGGGGTTCACCTACGAGCAGTACTTC. Protein sequence: CSARDPGFTYEQYF.

This clonotype has a count of ten or more. The V call is TRBV5-6, the J call TRBJ2-7; 11 bases match TRBD1. The CDR3 length is 15 residues. Trimming took 2 bases from V and 2 from J; bases not matched to a gene: 3. Germline CDR1 is SGHDT and CDR2 is YYEEEE. CDR3 sequence (DNA): TGTGCCAGCAGCTTTGGACAGGGGGCTGCCTACGAGCAGTACTTC. As protein: CASSFGQGAAYEQYF.

The rearrangement joins TRBV13 to TRBJ2-7; D gene unclear. This CDR3 contains 14 residues. From germline, CDR1 is PRHDT and CDR2 FYEKMQ (reference sequence). Trimming stripped 5 bases from V and 7 bases from J, with 18 bases between. The CDR3 region has the DNA TGTGCCAGCAGCATTCGGGCGGACCCGTGGGAGCAGTACTTC. This codes for CASSIRADPWEQYF.

DNA of the CDR3: TGTGCCAGCAGTGGGCTGGATACGCAGTATTTT. Protein sequence: CASSGLDTQYF. The rearrangement uses TRBV2 and TRBJ2-3; D is ambiguous. Per the germline V gene, CDR1 is SNHLY and CDR2 is FYNNEI. The V end was cut by 4 bases, the J end by 6 bases, with 5 bases between. The CDR3 is 11 amino acids.

This clonotype was counted ten times or more. V usage is TRBV20-1 and J usage is TRBJ1-6; D gene uncertain. In germline, CDR1 is DFQATT, CDR2 SNEGSKA (reference sequence). The V end was cut by 3 bases, the J end by 6 bases, with 12 bases between. The CDR3 totals 14 residues. CDR3 DNA: TGCAGTGCTAGGGATCTGGAAGTTAATTCACCCCTCCACTTT. It specifies CSARDLEVNSPLHF.

Comment on this clonotype: A much larger clone differs from this one at a single base, so this may be a read error. V usage is TRBV2 and J usage is TRBJ2-1; the D is unclear. The CDR3 contains 13 residues. Germline V lookup: CDR1 SNHLY, CDR2 FYNNEI. In nucleotides, the CDR3 is TGTACCAGCAGCGCGGCTAACCCCCTTTTGGTGTTCTTC. It is translated as CTSSAANPLLVFF.

This clonotype was observed at least ten times. A much larger clone lies a single base off, so this may be a read error. This rearrangement joins TRBV6-5 to TRBJ1-4; the D is unclear. Trimming pared 4 bases from V and 8 bases from J, leaving 14 bases between. Germline V gene lookup returns CDR1 MNHEY and CDR2 SVGAGI. This CDR3 has 14 residues. The CDR3 is CASSWARLEEKLFF. CDR3 in DNA: TGTGCCAGCAGTTGGGCCCGCTTGGAGGAAAAACTGTTTTTT.

This clonotype was recorded once. Likely a read error: the CDR3 ends without its conserved phenylalanine or tryptophan. The chain has TRBV11-2 and TRBJ2-7; D remains ambiguous. CDR3 size: 14 residues. In germline, CDR1 is SGHAT, CDR2 FQNNGV. The V gene lost 7 bases and the J gene lost 1 base, with 14 bases spanning the gap. In DNA, the CDR3 is TGTGCCAGCACTTTAGGGTTCTCTTCCTACGAGCAGTACCTC. Encoded protein: CASTLGFSSYEQYL.

A remark on this clonotype: At one end, the junction sequence differs from germline, possibly due to a read error. The chain combines TRBV24-1 with TRBJ2-1, with 14 bases that match TRBD2. The CDR3 runs 13 residues. Germline V gives CDR1 KGHDR, CDR2 SFDVKD. The CDR3 spells CATTGLAGGEKFF. The CDR3 DNA sequence: TGTGCCACCACCGGACTAGCGGGGGGTGAGAAGTTCTTC.

Comment on this clonotype: Because it lacks the conserved phenylalanine or tryptophan at the end, this CDR3 is likely a read error. CDR3 nucleotide sequence: TGTGCCAGCAGCTTAATGCAGCGATCAGAGGCCCAGTACTTA. This encodes CASSLMQRSEAQYL. The chain couples TRBV11-1 to TRBJ2-5; D remains unclear. The CDR3 has 14 residues. In germline, CDR1 is SGHAT, CDR2 FQDESV (reference sequence).

This clonotype has ten or more counts. The V gene is TRBV6-5, the J gene TRBJ2-1; TRBD2 matches 13 bases. The ends lost 4 bases at V and 12 bases at J; junction bases unmatched: 9. CDR1 is MNHEY and CDR2 is SVGAGI in the germline V gene. The CDR3 contains 15 residues. Written as DNA, the CDR3 is TGTGCCAGCAGTTCCCCGGGACTAGCGGGACGCGGGCAGTTCTTC. It codes for CASSSPGLAGRGQFF.

For this clonotype: An end of the junction differs from the germline gene, which may be a read error. This chain links TRBV29-1 with TRBJ2-3; TRBD1 is a possible D gene (6 bases). Germline values: CDR1 SQVTM, CDR2 ANQGSEA. The CDR3 is 16 amino acids. The DNA for the CDR3 is TGCAGCGTTGAAGGGGGGCCGCCAGAGGGCACAGATGCGCAGTATTTT. It is translated as CSVEGGPPEGTDAQYF.

Points on this clonotype: This may stem from a read error, because a much larger clone lies one nucleotide away. This chain uses TRBV20-1 with TRBJ2-5; tentative D call: TRBD2 (5 bases). Trimming pared 2 bases from V and 5 bases from J, leaving 15 bases between. CDR1 is DFQATT, CDR2 SNEGSKA, per germline (reference sequence). This CDR3 has 14 amino acids. The CDR3 coding sequence is TGCAGTGCTAGAAGGTCGTTGGGAGTCGAGACCCAGTACTTC. Its protein product is CSARRSLGVETQYF.

This clonotype was picked up many times. This chain joins TRBV20-1 and TRBJ1-1; possible D gene TRBD1, 5 bases. The CDR3 runs 15 residues. Germline V CDR1 and CDR2: DFQATT, SNEGSKA (reference sequence). Trimming shortened V by 3 bases and J by 1 base, and 15 bases separated the two germline ends. CDR3 bases: TGCAGTGCTAGTGGGCCGGGACCCCCGAACACTGAAGCTTTCTTT. Encoded protein: CSASGPGPPNTEAFF.

This clonotype was detected many times. The chain has TRBV28 and TRBJ1-1; no definite D call. The CDR3 consists of 13 residues. From germline, CDR1 is MDHEN and CDR2 SYDVKM. The ends were cut back, 5 bases at V and 8 bases at J, with 15 bases in the middle. CDR3: CASSLTPVTEAFF. The CDR3 nucleotides are TGTGCCAGCAGTCTCACCCCCGTGACCGAAGCTTTCTTT.

V and J are TRBV5-5 and TRBJ2-7; the match to TRBD1 covers 7 bases. CDR1 SGHKS and CDR2 YYEKEE come from the germline V gene (reference sequence). Trimming cost V 6 bases and J 12 bases; bases outside gene matches: 18. CDR3 length equals 14 residues. The CDR3 region is CASKPGTDFYERYF. CDR3 nucleotide sequence: TGTGCCAGCAAGCCCGGGACAGACTTCTACGAACGGTACTTC.

Points on this clonotype: The CDR3 does not close with the conserved phenylalanine or tryptophan, likely indicating a read error. Because the CDR3's place on the DNA is in doubt, the DNA is left out and the CDR3 is given as listed by TCRdb. The chain combines TRBV11-3 with TRBJ2-1; the listed D gene, TRBD1, was not tested against the DNA. The CDR3 is 15 amino acids in total, end residues counted. Germline CDR1 is SGHNT and CDR2 is YENEEA. The CDR3 here is CASSRSRDKANERLS.

This chain joins TRBV6-5 and TRBJ1-3; a possible D gene is TRBD1 (5 bases). In germline, CDR1 is MNHEY, CDR2 SVGAGI. CDR3 length: 14 amino acids. Trimming removed 6 bases from V and 6 bases from J, with 15 bases in between. The CDR3 sequence: CASSPGGEINTIYF. CDR3 bases: TGTGCCAGCAGCCCCGGGGGAGAGATAAACACCATATATTTT.

This clonotype was seen once. Relative to the germline gene, one junction end is altered; a read error may explain this. The chain has TRBV5-8 and TRBJ1-2; maybe TRBD1 (5 bases). Germline V gene data show CDR1 as SGHTS and CDR2 as YDEGEE. CDR3 size: 16 residues. In DNA form, the CDR3 reads TGTGCCAGCACCCATTGGTGGGGGATATCTTGGTATAGCTATACCTTC. Protein: CASTHWWGISWYSYTF.

CDR3 DNA: TGCAGCGCGGAAAGGGGGGCGGATTTCATCGGGGAGCTGTTTTTT. Translated, it gives CSAERGADFIGELFF. The genes are TRBV29-1 and TRBJ2-2; possibly TRBD1 or TRBD2 for D (6 bases each). The CDR3 covers 15 residues. Trimming removed 7 bases at V and 7 bases at J, with 22 bases between. In germline, CDR1 is SQVTM, CDR2 ANQGSEA.

Concerning this clonotype itself: A single base separates this from a much larger clone, so it may be a read error. The conserved final phenylalanine or tryptophan is absent from the CDR3, which likely points to a read error. The V gene is TRBV30, the J gene TRBJ2-1, with 7 bases matching TRBD1. The ends lost 2 bases at V and 4 bases at J; junction bases unmatched: 11. The CDR3 covers 16 residues. In germline, CDR1 is GTSNPN, CDR2 SVGIG (reference sequence). DNA for the CDR3: TGTGCCTGGAGTCTTGGGGCCAGGGGGTTATACAATGAGCAGTTCTTA. Amino acid sequence: CAWSLGARGLYNEQFL.

The chain carries TRBV10-2 and TRBJ2-7; possibly TRBD1 for D (6 bases). Trimming removed 10 bases from V and 5 bases from J, with 15 bases in between. CDR1 is WSHSY, CDR2 SAAADI, per germline. This CDR3 is 12 amino acids long. In nucleotides, the CDR3 is TGCGCCACCACCTACAGGGCCCACGAGCAGTACTTC. Protein sequence: CATTYRAHEQYF.

A word on this clonotype: A clone one base away is much larger, so this may be a read error. The chain employs TRBV5-4 and TRBJ2-1; D gene ambiguous. From germline, CDR1 is SGHNT and CDR2 YYREEE (reference sequence). There are 15 residues in the CDR3. CDR3 sequence: CTSSLEVARYNEQFF. Here the CDR3 DNA reads TGTACCAGCAGCTTGGAAGTGGCGCGTTACAATGAGCAGTTCTTC.

J is TRBJ2-3 and V is TRBV4-2; D uncertain. Germline CDR1 LGHNA, CDR2 YNFKEQ. The CDR3 totals 13 residues. Trimming left V 5 bases short and J 3 bases short, with 9 bases between. The DNA for the CDR3 is TGTGCCAGCAGCAGGGTACTTACAGATACGCAGTATTTT. This gives the protein CASSRVLTDTQYF.

This clonotype occurred once. A much larger clone differs by one base, so this may be a read error. This chain links TRBV14 with TRBJ1-4; weak D call: TRBD1 (5 bases). The CDR3 is 16 residues long. The germline CDR1 and CDR2 sequences are SGHDN and FVKESK. V lost 1 base, J lost 4 bases, and 13 bases lay in between. The CDR3 reads CASSQANKGHNEKLFF. CDR3 coding DNA: TGTGCCAGCAGCCAAGCCAACAAGGGGCATAATGAAAAACTGTTTTTT.

A word on this clonotype: Sequence at one end of the junction differs from germline and may be a read error. DNA for the CDR3: TGTGTCAGCAGCTTGGCCCGGGACAGGACATTAGGCAGGGAGCTTTTTTTT. This sequence encodes CVSSLARDRTLGRELFF. V and J are TRBV11-2 and TRBJ2-2; 8 nucleotides line up with TRBD1. The CDR3 covers 17 residues. Germline V CDR1 and CDR2: SGHAT, FQNNGV. The full variable domain, rest sourced from reference TRBV11-2 and TRBJ2-2, is EAGVAQSPRYKIIEKRQSVAFWCNPISGHATLYWYQQILGQGPKLLIQFQNNGVVDDSQLPKDRFSAERLKGVDSTLKIQPAKLEDSAVYLCVSSLARDRTLGRELFFGEGSRLTVL.